The clone carrying this T cell receptor beta chain was seen many times. Its antigen is not identified. Clones were read by immunoSEQ multiplex PCR, and TCRdb kept only the in-frame ones, dropping some. The table has 850,000 to 1,200,000 clones, around four fifths seen once. The source of the sample is a study of shared clonotypes between healthy human individuals. Overall study findings and caveats: Clonotype sharing levels among donors were expected to vary with sequencing depth.

The V gene lost 0 bases and the J gene lost 9 bases, with 6 bases spanning the gap. This CDR3 contains 13 residues. CDR1 WNHNN and CDR2 SYGVQD come from the germline V gene (reference sequence). The chain joins TRBV10-1 to TRBJ1-6, with D possibly TRBD1 on 6 matching bases. The TCR originated in a man younger than 30 in good health. Sample: memory CD4+ T cells sorted from blood. The subset denotes: CD45RA-negative fraction. CDR3 bases: TGCGCCAGCAGTGAGTCGGGGGCTTCACCCCTCCACTTT. It specifies CASSESGASPLHF.